This T cell receptor beta chain was sequenced during a study of blood T cell repertoires in COVID-19. The J segment lost 5 bases and the V segment lost 6 bases, leaving 7 bases of the junction unmatched. Germline assignment: CDR1 MNHEY and CDR2 SMNVEV (reference sequence). The CDR3 covers 14 residues. Clones were read by immunoSEQ multiplex PCR, and TCRdb kept only the in-frame ones, dropping some. Among approximately 70,000 clones listed, 76% were seen once. The chain recombines TRBV27 with TRBJ1-5; 7 nucleotides align to TRBD1. The TCR was taken from a man aged 55 to 70 with COVID-19, enrolled during active disease. Sequenced material: peripheral blood. The chain's CDR3 is CASRRTGMYQPQHF. In nucleotides, the CDR3 is TGTGCCAGCAGAAGGACAGGAATGTATCAGCCCCAGCATTTT.